Shown below are 31 T cell receptor beta chains from a single sample sequenced in a study of cytomegalovirus exposure and HLA in healthy donors (TCRdb year 2017). The method behind the library was the immunoSEQ multiplex PCR assay. A mixture of 60 forward primers for TCR Vbeta segments and 13 reverse primers for TCR Jbeta segments was used in the multiplex PCR. The source is immuneACCESS, and TCRdb retained only in-frame sequences with V and J called. Part of the clones is not carried over; for the studies checked, unresolved V genes explain less than half of this, and the remainder is unexplained. The table for this sample lists about 82,000 clones; around four fifths of them were counted only once. The top ten clonotypes cover 6% to 8% of the sample. The sample comprised PBMCs. These receptors came from a woman between 50 and 59 years old in good health and CMV-seropositive.

The table lists this clone with a few counts. The chain has TRBV6-1 and TRBJ1-2; 9 bases map to TRBD1. Germline values: CDR1 MNHNS, CDR2 SASEGT. The junction had 7 bases not matched to a gene; V was cut back by 3 bases and J by 2 bases. There are 16 residues in the CDR3. The CDR3: CASSEKIGQGNYGYTF. In nucleotides, the CDR3 is TGTGCCAGCAGTGAGAAAATAGGACAGGGGAACTATGGCTACACCTTC.

V is TRBV29-1 and J is TRBJ2-3; a weak D match, TRBD1 (7 bases). CDR1 and CDR2 (germline): SQVTM, ANQGSEA. There are 11 residues in the CDR3. The germline V and J ends were trimmed by 4 bases and 8 bases, with 10 bases remaining between them. The CDR3 region is CSVAQGGTQYF. Written as DNA, the CDR3 is TGCAGCGTTGCCCAGGGGGGTACGCAGTATTTT.

In this sample, this clone turned up a few times. This chain connects TRBV10-1 to TRBJ2-4; 9 nucleotides agree with TRBD2. The CDR3 length is 18 residues. The V segment lost 0 bases and the J segment 0 bases; nucleotides outside the gene matches: 6. CDR1 is WNHNN, CDR2 SYGVQD, per germline (reference sequence). The DNA for the CDR3 is TGCGCCAGCAGTGAGTCGATGTCTAGCGGGGTAGCCAAAAACATTCAGTACTTC. Its protein is CASSESMSSGVAKNIQYF.

This clone was detected once. The chain joins TRBV29-1 to TRBJ2-1; weak D call: TRBD2 (6 bases). The CDR3 covers 15 residues. The V gene's germline CDR1 is SQVTM and CDR2 ANQGSEA. V lost 4 bases and J 0 bases, leaving 13 bases between the germline ends. CDR3 bases: TGCAGCGTTGGGGGCGGGATACTCTCCTACAATGAGCAGTTCTTC. It specifies CSVGGGILSYNEQFF.

The rearrangement links TRBV6-1 to TRBJ2-7; the match to TRBD1 covers 7 bases. CDR1 and CDR2 (germline): MNHNS, SASEGT. The V and J ends lost 1 base and 12 bases, in that order; junction bases with no gene match: 6. CDR3 size: 12 residues. CDR3 sequence reads: CASSEEGRGMYF. The CDR3 bases are TGTGCCAGCAGTGAAGAAGGCAGGGGGATGTACTTC.

The chain has TRBV6-1 and TRBJ2-2; 8 bases fit TRBD1. Per the germline V gene, CDR1 is MNHNS and CDR2 is SASEGT. The CDR3 contains 16 residues. Germline trimming cut 4 bases from V and 3 bases from J; bases unmatched to any gene: 7. The CDR3, as DNA: TGTGCCAGCAGTGCCTTTGGACAGGGCTACACCGGGGAGCTGTTTTTT. It is translated as CASSAFGQGYTGELFF.

This chain uses TRBV30 with TRBJ1-3; weak D call: TRBD1 (6 bases). The germline gives CDR1 GTSNPN, CDR2 SVGIG (reference sequence). Trimming left V 4 bases short and J 2 bases short, with 9 bases between. The CDR3 extends over 13 amino acids. CDR3 sequence: CAWTPGAGNTIYF. CDR3 DNA: TGTGCCTGGACCCCAGGGGCTGGAAACACCATATATTTT.

This chain uses TRBV18 with TRBJ1-5, with D tentatively TRBD1 (5 bases). This CDR3 has 14 residues. The V gene lost 4 bases and the J gene lost 0 bases, with 7 bases spanning the gap. From germline, CDR1 is KGHSH and CDR2 LQKENI. The CDR3 nucleotides read TGTGCCAGCTCACAGACAGATAGCAATCAGCCCCAGCATTTT. This encodes CASSQTDSNQPQHF. The variable domain in full, with the rest retrieved from reference TRBV18 and TRBJ1-5, is NAGVMQNPRHLVRRRGQEARLRCSPMKGHSHVYWYRQLPEEGLKFMVYLQKENIIDESGMPKERFSAEFPKEGPSILRIQQVVRGDSAAYFCASSQTDSNQPQHFGDGTRLSIL.

J is TRBJ1-1 and V is TRBV5-1, with D uncertain. From germline, CDR1 is SGHRS and CDR2 YFSETQ. Trimming cost V 1 base and J 5 bases, with 15 bases left between them. The length of the CDR3 is 15 residues. The CDR3 DNA reads TGCGCCAGCAGCTTGCTGGGTTTCAGGCTGACTGAAGCTTTCTTT. As protein: CASSLLGFRLTEAFF.

This chain connects TRBV2 to TRBJ1-2; the match to TRBD1 covers 7 bases. The CDR3 extends over 15 amino acids. CDR1 and CDR2 from the germline V gene are SNHLY and FYNNEI. The V segment lost 2 bases and the J segment 4 bases; nucleotides outside the gene matches: 7. CDR3: CASSEREGAGYGYTF. For the CDR3, the DNA is TGTGCCAGCAGTGAACGAGAGGGGGCGGGCTATGGCTACACCTTC.

For the CDR3, the DNA is TGTGCCAGCAGTCCCGGGACAGGGGCCTATCAGCCCCAGCATTTT. This sequence encodes CASSPGTGAYQPQHF. This chain links TRBV6-5 with TRBJ1-5, with 10 nucleotides matching TRBD1. Germline V CDR1 and CDR2: MNHEY, SVGAGI. The ends lost 5 bases at V and 5 bases at J; junction bases unmatched: 6. CDR3 length: 15 residues.

V and J are TRBV4-1 and TRBJ1-1; TRBD1 might be the D (5 bases). Germline loops: CDR1 MGHRA, CDR2 YSYEKL. V dropped 5 bases and J dropped 0 bases, with 10 bases sitting between them. The CDR3 is 14 amino acids. The CDR3: CASSREGVNTEAFF. The DNA of the CDR3 is TGCGCCAGCAGCAGGGAAGGGGTGAACACTGAAGCTTTCTTT.

V is TRBV30 and J is TRBJ1-5; no reliable D call. The V end was cut by 1 base, the J end by 2 bases, with 12 bases between. There are 15 residues in the CDR3. The germline V gene encodes CDR1 GTSNPN and CDR2 SVGIG (reference sequence). CDR3 coding DNA: TGTGCCTGGAGTGGGGCAGGATTTCGCAATCAGCCCCAGCATTTT. It specifies CAWSGAGFRNQPQHF.

This clone has a handful of counts. The chain carries TRBV28 and TRBJ1-2; no definite D call. The CDR3 runs to 14 residues. The V end lost 11 bases, the J end lost 5 bases, and 21 bases lay between the germline ends. Germline lookup yields CDR1 MDHEN and CDR2 SYDVKM. For the CDR3, the DNA is TGTGCCTCAACCTCGGAGTTTATGAGGTATGGCTACACCTTC. Translated, it gives CASTSEFMRYGYTF.

The chain is built from TRBV4-2 and TRBJ1-2; D ambiguous. Germline V CDR1 and CDR2: LGHNA, YNFKEQ. Trimming cost V 1 base and J 7 bases, with 19 bases left between them. The CDR3 contains 16 residues. The CDR3 sequence is CASSQASNLEPGGYTF. CDR3 DNA: TGTGCCAGCAGCCAAGCCTCGAACCTAGAACCTGGTGGCTACACCTTC.

The rearrangement uses TRBV30 and TRBJ2-5, with 12 bases lining up with TRBD1. The CDR3 is 17 residues long. J lost 5 bases, V lost 3 bases, and 13 bases had no gene match. Germline V gene lookup returns CDR1 GTSNPN and CDR2 SVGIG (reference sequence). CDR3 in amino acids: CAWSPLEGTGGFETQYF. CDR3 nucleotide sequence: TGTGCCTGGAGCCCCTTAGAGGGGACAGGGGGCTTCGAGACCCAGTACTTC.

The chain uses TRBV5-8 and TRBJ2-5; 9 positions agree with TRBD2. The CDR3 consists of 14 residues. The germline gives CDR1 SGHTS, CDR2 YDEGEE. V lost 2 bases, J lost 5 bases, and 4 bases stayed unmatched. CDR3 region: CASSFSGREETQYF. CDR3 in DNA: TGTGCCAGCAGCTTTAGCGGGAGAGAGGAGACCCAGTACTTC.

The chain uses TRBV9 and TRBJ2-1; 8 bases line up with TRBD2. From germline, CDR1 is SGDLS and CDR2 YYNGEE. This CDR3 has 17 residues. V lost 3 bases to trimming and J lost 2 bases; unmatched junction nucleotides: 10. CDR3 region: CASSGAGGLAAYNEQFF. The CDR3 DNA follows: TGTGCCAGCAGCGGTGCGGGGGGCCTGGCGGCCTACAATGAGCAGTTCTTC. The full variable domain, in which reference TRBV9 and TRBJ2-1 provide the parts outside the CDR3, is DSGVTQTPKHLITATGQRVTLRCSPRSGDLSVYWYQQSLDQGLQFLIQYYNGEERAKGNILERFSAQQFPDLHSELNLSSLELGDSALYFCASSGAGGLAAYNEQFFGPGTRLTVL.

This chain joins TRBV19 and TRBJ2-2, with 7 bases matching TRBD1. CDR3 length: 14 amino acids. Trimming cost V 5 bases and J 5 bases; bases outside gene matches: 5. Germline V gene sequence: CDR1 LNHDA, CDR2 SQIVND (reference sequence). CDR3 sequence (DNA): TGTGCCAGTAGTTCTTACAGGGGAACCGGGGAGCTGTTTTTT. Residues: CASSSYRGTGELFF. Filled out from reference TRBV19 and TRBJ2-2, the complete variable domain reads DGGITQSPKYLFRKEGQNVTLSCEQNLNHDAMYWYRQDPGQGLRLIYYSQIVNDFQKGDIAEGYSVSREKKESFPLTVTSAQKNPTAFYLCASSSYRGTGELFFGEGSRLTVL.

The DNA for the CDR3 is TGCAGCGTCGACAGGGGGTTGTCTGAAGCTTTCTTT. Its protein product is CSVDRGLSEAFF. The chain uses TRBV29-1 and TRBJ1-1, with 9 bases fitting TRBD1. The germline gives CDR1 SQVTM, CDR2 ANQGSEA. The CDR3 loop spans 12 amino acids. Trimming removed 6 bases from V and 6 bases from J; junction bases left unmatched: 5.

The V call is TRBV10-3, the J call TRBJ1-5; D uncertain. From germline, CDR1 is ENHRY and CDR2 SYGVKD. CDR3 length: 15 amino acids. V dropped 4 bases and J dropped 3 bases, with 13 bases sitting between them. CDR3 residues: CAISGSEIPNQPQHF. CDR3 nucleotides: TGTGCCATCAGTGGGTCGGAGATTCCCAATCAGCCCCAGCATTTT.

The J gene is TRBJ2-2, the V gene TRBV18; TRBD1 might be the D (5 bases). The CDR3 length is 14 residues. Trimming shortened V by 1 base and J by 3 bases, and 6 bases separated the two germline ends. Germline V gene data show CDR1 as KGHSH and CDR2 as LQKENI. CDR3 residues: CASSPQGHTGELFF. The CDR3, as DNA: TGTGCCAGCTCACCACAGGGGCACACCGGGGAGCTGTTTTTT.

The chain combines TRBV30 with TRBJ1-2, with D unclear. The germline gives CDR1 GTSNPN, CDR2 SVGIG (reference sequence). The CDR3 has 14 amino acids. Deletions cut 0 bases from V and 1 base from J, with 9 bases between. Here the CDR3 DNA reads TGTGCCTGGAGTGTACCAGGATTTAACTATGGCTACACCTTC. Translating gives CAWSVPGFNYGYTF.

This clone turned up a few times. V usage is TRBV19 and J usage is TRBJ2-1, with a weak D call TRBD2 (6 bases). Germline V gene data show CDR1 as LNHDA and CDR2 as SQIVND (reference sequence). With 4 bases removed from V and 9 bases from J, the gap between germline ends came to 16 bases. The CDR3 runs 14 residues. CDR3 sequence (DNA): TGTGCCAGTAGTAGGGCGGGGCCCTTGGGTGAGCAGTTCTTC. This translates into CASSRAGPLGEQFF.

The chain joins TRBV7-9 to TRBJ1-1, with 7 bases that match TRBD1. This CDR3 comprises 14 residues. CDR1 is SEHNR and CDR2 is FQNEAQ in the germline V gene (reference sequence). V lost 3 bases to trimming and J lost 3 bases; unmatched junction nucleotides: 4. The CDR3 sequence is CASSLEDRYTEAFF. For the CDR3, the DNA is TGTGCCAGCAGCTTGGAGGACAGGTACACTGAAGCTTTCTTT.

DNA for the CDR3: TGTGCCAGCAGTTACTCTGAGGGTTACACCATATATTTT. Its protein product is CASSYSEGYTIYF. The genes are TRBV6-5 and TRBJ1-3; D not certain. V was clipped by 0 bases and J by 8 bases, with 8 bases between them. The CDR3 is 13 amino acids. Germline CDR1 reads MNHEY; CDR2 reads SVGAGI.

This rearrangement joins TRBV28 to TRBJ2-3; weak D call: TRBD1 (5 bases). Germline CDR1 MDHEN, CDR2 SYDVKM. This CDR3 region has 16 residues. V lost 6 bases and J 2 bases, leaving 18 bases between the germline ends. CDR3 DNA: TGTGCCAGCAGCCCAACCAGGGCAGACACCACAGATACGCAGTATTTT. Protein product: CASSPTRADTTDTQYF.

The rearrangement links TRBV9 to TRBJ1-2; 9 nucleotides align to TRBD1. Germline V gene sequence: CDR1 SGDLS, CDR2 YYNGEE. This CDR3 has 16 amino acids. V shed 6 bases, J shed 4 bases, and the junction held 13 bases outside the gene matches. CDR3: CASTWGGTGSVYGYTF. The CDR3 DNA reads as TGTGCCAGCACCTGGGGGGGGACAGGGTCGGTCTATGGCTACACCTTC.

The J gene is TRBJ2-1, the V gene TRBV6-6; D is unclear. Trimming pared 6 bases from V and 0 bases from J, leaving 15 bases between. The CDR3 has 16 residues. Germline V gene lookup returns CDR1 MNHNY and CDR2 SVGAGI (reference sequence). CDR3 nucleotide sequence: TGTGCCAGCAGACCAACTCGAAAGAGCTCCTACAATGAGCAGTTCTTC. Its translation: CASRPTRKSSYNEQFF.

This clone has a handful of counts. Other DNA sequences in the same sample also yield this CDR3. J is TRBJ1-1 and V is TRBV9; D call uncertain. The CDR3 is 13 residues long. V lost 0 bases, J lost 3 bases, and 6 bases lay in between. Germline-derived CDR1 and CDR2 are SGDLS and YYNGEE. Here the CDR3 reads CASSVDRDTEAFF. CDR3 nucleotides: TGTGCCAGCAGCGTAGACCGGGACACTGAAGCTTTCTTT.

The chain recombines TRBV6-5 with TRBJ2-7; D may be TRBD1 (6 bases). Trimming pared 6 bases from V and 3 bases from J, leaving 18 bases between. Germline V gene data show CDR1 as MNHEY and CDR2 as SVGAGI. This CDR3 is built from 15 residues. The DNA for the CDR3 is TGTGCCAGCAGCTCCCTAGGGGGACATAGCTACGAGCAGTACTTC. Its translation: CASSSLGGHSYEQYF.